This T cell receptor (beta chain) was captured by sequencing in a study of TIL therapy for anti-PD-1-resistant metastatic lung cancer. Sequencing used immunoSEQ v3. Repertoires were generated with immunoSEQ multiplex PCR, while TCRdb's copy carries only in-frame clones and drops some. The data hold tens of thousands of clones, with roughly 78% observed a single time. Time point in this sample: pre-treatment sample, taken before nivolumab and TIL therapy. Per the germline V gene, CDR1 is SGHAT and CDR2 is FQNNGV. V was shortened by 5 bases and J by 5 bases, with 13 bases between the two germline ends. The CDR3 is 13 amino acids.

This sequence was found in a man aged 70-80 years with non-small cell lung cancer. The rearrangement joins TRBV11-2 to TRBJ2-7; D gene ambiguous. The input for sequencing was blood, taken at baseline. The DNA for the CDR3 is TGTGCCAGCAGCCCTTTCTCTCTCCACGAGCAGTACTTC. It is translated as CASSPFSLHEQYF.